Included here is one T cell receptor beta chain sequence, with context. Its antigen is as yet unknown. The entry originates in a study of a mutant IDH1 vaccine in newly diagnosed glioma. Study overall: Treated patients had a mean age of about 44 years and a sex split that was roughly 62% male and approximately 40% female. The study, taken as a whole, reports: Among all patients, vaccine-induced immune responses occurred in roughly 93%.

The protocol was immunoSEQ multiplex PCR, while the TCRdb copy is restricted to in-frame clones and leaves out a portion. The sample has about 92,000 clones, roughly 75% seen once. Time point here: baseline, week 1 (first vaccination visit). Treatment here: pre-vaccination baseline after standard-of-care therapy. The astrocytomas were IDH1-mutant, ATRX-negative, and WHO grade 3 or 4. The source is a man between 40 and 49 years old with glioma. The material was PBMCs, obtained from a glioma patient treated with radiotherapy, temozolomide or both.

The chain's CDR3 is CASENRENTGELFF. Written as DNA, the CDR3 is TGTGCCAGCGAGAACAGGGAGAACACCGGGGAGCTGTTTTTT. The rearrangement uses TRBV6-5 and TRBJ2-2; tentatively, D is TRBD1 (6 bases). With 8 bases removed from V and 1 base from J, the gap between germline ends came to 11 bases. The CDR3 covers 14 residues. From germline, CDR1 is MNHEY and CDR2 SVGAGI.